The sequence of this T cell receptor beta chain was determined in a study of CD8 T cells in Susac syndrome (dated by TCRdb to about 2019). About the investigation overall: The study used repertoire sequencing to test whether antigen drove CD8+ T cell activation and differentiation in Susac syndrome.

Of note for this clonotype: Its binding antigen is unknown. Base qualities are missing; no much larger clone stands one base away.

Peripheral blood CD8+ and CD4+ T cells from healthy donors, Susac syndrome patients and multiple sclerosis patients were profiled by high-throughput TCR beta sequencing. Healthy donors were included as age- and sex-matched controls. Bulk CD8+ and CD4+ T cells were purified by magnetic negative isolation, while CD8+ TEMRA cells were enriched using FACS. Blood was collected in EDTA tubes and processed within 24 hours, with PBMCs isolated through density gradient centrifugation. PBMCs intended for TCR sequencing were frozen in liquid nitrogen and were later thawed in a 37 degrees C water bath. Purity of sorted or isolated CD4+, CD8+ and CD8+ TEMRA cells was at least 90%. Taken from the germline V gene, the CDR1 and CDR2 loops are KGHSH and LQKENI. V lost 3 bases and J lost 7 bases; the stretch between them is 9 bases long. The CDR3 runs 12 residues from the cysteine to the phenylalanine. Here the CDR3 DNA is all that survives: 36 bases in frame from base 1.

Study-level results and caveats: The TCR sequencing and HLA analysis was acknowledged to have included a relatively small number of individuals.

RNA was extracted using the RNeasy kit, and roughly 0.45 to 1 microgram was reverse transcribed with random hexamers. The immunoSEQ multiplex PCR assay, covering 54 Vbeta and 13 Jbeta segments, was used to amplify TCR beta CDR3 regions. PCR amplification bias was corrected using a synthetic template baseline for primer optimization and computational correction. The source study handled its data this way. Only productive sequences were kept, with reads annotated to V, D and J genes according to IMGT and analyzed in immunoSEQ Analyzer. Clonality was calculated as one minus the Shannon entropy normalized by log2 of the number of productive unique sequences. For each patient and control, public and private clones were evaluated within the 100 most prevalent clones. Clones were defined as Susac-specific if absent from the healthy and MS cohorts, from 900 to 1,200 published viral clones and from other ImmuneACCESS disease sequences. TCRdb trimmed the raw reads at Q25, called clones with MiXCR and kept productive beta chains. Each CDR3 protein gets just one entry, which takes the most common genes and DNA from the rows behind it. TCRdb's processing, not the study's, gives the V and J calls here. For this sample the table gives approximately 110,000 distinct CDR3 sequences, of which roughly 95% were detected only once. Just over 0.095% of the sample comes from the top ten.

The chain uses TRBV18 and TRBJ1-1; no confident D gene assignment can be made. Sequenced material: CD4+ T cells from PBMCs. The receptor was derived from a human donor in good health. Here the CDR3 is given as CASSPETSEAFF. The nucleotide sequence reads as follows: TGTGCCAGCTCACCGGAGACTAGTGAAGCTTTCTTT.